This paragraph covers one TCR beta chain sequence. This clone was recorded many times. The antigen it binds to is not known. No clone much larger than this one lies a single base away; base qualities are absent. This entry belongs to a study of metastatic and nonmetastatic thyroid tumors (dated by TCRdb to the early 2020s). Describing the broader study: Repertoires were compared across peripheral blood and tumor or nodule tissue samples from malignant and benign thyroid patients.

Inclusive of the bounding cysteine and phenylalanine, the CDR3 is 16 residues long. Only the CDR3 portion is preserved as DNA: 48 bases, with reading frame beginning at the first base. The germline V gene provides CDR1 SGHRS and CDR2 YFSETQ. Trimming removed 4 bases from V and 0 bases from J; the gene matches leave 5 bases unexplained. Broad study findings and their caveats: In both blood and tumor samples, malignant tumors were reported to have significantly higher TCR beta diversity than benign nodules.

Library prep was done by PCR. TCRdb shows the sequencer as Illumina HiSeq 4000. High-throughput sequencing was used to profile the TCR beta-chain CDR3 region of each patient. On the study's bioinformatics: Drawing on CDR3 differences between clinicopathological groups, the researchers built a classifier meant to tell apart patients with distant-metastatic papillary thyroid cancer. Repertoire diversity was assessed with the Shannon index, and tumor-blood repertoire similarity with the Morisita-Horn index. In-frame beta chains were kept once TCRdb had trimmed the public reads at Q25 with fastp and called clones with MiXCR. The V and J calls come from TCRdb's annotation, not from the publication. The sample profile shows 17,000 or so clones; approximately 30% of them were found once. The biggest ten clones account for about a sixth of the sample. No patient had received any treatment before thyroid surgery. Using T-cell receptor beta sequencing, the study looked back at clinical samples from patients collected from 2012 to 2018.

Sequenced input: tumor tissue. This sequence uses TRBV5-1 and TRBJ2-1; the central 9 bases match TRBD2. The sequence came from a female donor with papillary thyroid cancer or a benign thyroid nodule (not recorded which). Some clones in this sample may be carry-over from other donors' samples. The CDR3 is CASSVRLAVSYNEQFF. The DNA is as follows: TGCGCCAGCAGCGTGAGACTAGCGGTCTCCTACAATGAGCAGTTCTTC.